This T cell receptor beta chain was identified during a study of response to subunit inactivated influenza vaccine. General study findings and limits: The authors suggested that few new T cells are recruited per seasonal influenza vaccination.

With 4 bases removed from V and 5 bases from J, the gap between germline ends came to 11 bases. This CDR3 contains 12 residues. The V gene's germline CDR1 is SQVTM and CDR2 ANQGSEA. Comments on this clonotype: Its antigen is unknown.

MiXCR, run by TCRdb on the RT-PCR reads, gives a single entry per CDR3 protein. The repertoire holds about 700,000 distinct CDR3 sequences, 14% seen once, with around 6.5% in the top ten. Sequenced material: PBMCs from blood, taken roughly 2 weeks before vaccination. The sequence derives from a man in his fifties who received an inactivated influenza vaccine. The chain employs TRBV29-1 and TRBJ2-5, with a possible D match to TRBD2 (5 bases). CDR3 coding DNA: TGCAGCGTTGGGTCGGGCGGGGAGACCCAGTACTTC. Encoded protein: CSVGSGGETQYF.